This T cell receptor (beta chain) was captured by sequencing in a study of naive and memory T cell subsets. General observations from the study: Possibly reflecting memory cells re-expressing CD45RA, a few larger clonotypes occurred in naive repertoires, especially CD8.

An equimolar mix of two oligonucleotides served as the beta constant-region primer for TRBC1 and TRBC2. Ligated cDNA was amplified by four rounds of PCR with nested alpha and beta constant-region primers and SP2. A single record per CDR3 protein comes from TCRdb applying MiXCR to the UMI-ligation and nested PCR reads. Found here are 98,000 or so distinct CDR3 sequences, approximately 15% of them singletons; the top ten hold around 2.7%. V lost 0 bases and J lost 4; bases outside the gene matches: 3. Germline CDR1 SGHRS, CDR2 YFSETQ. CDR3 length: 14 amino acids. This clonotype was counted only a few times. Its antigen is as yet unknown.

The V gene is TRBV5-1, the J gene TRBJ2-5, with TRBD2 matching over 7 bases. The sample was naive CD8+ T cells from blood. This sequence originates from a human donor in good health. Written as DNA, the CDR3 is TGCGCCAGCAGCTTGGCAACTAGCGCAGAGACCCAGTACTTC. This sequence encodes CASSLATSAETQYF.